This passage covers 22 T cell receptor beta chains from one sample sequenced in a study of T cell responses to AZD1222 COVID-19 vaccine. The assay was immunoSEQ multiplex PCR, and TCRdb's table has in-frame clones only and misses some. The sample lists around 100,000 clones, around 90% seen once, with around 1.7% in the top ten. The starting material was peripheral blood, obtained on day 0 of AZD1222 vaccination. The receptors shown here come from an adult in good health.

The rearrangement joins TRBV19 to TRBJ1-2, with a weak D call TRBD1 (5 bases). The CDR3 loop spans 14 amino acids. Between the trimmed V and J ends, which lost 5 bases and 2 bases, there was a span of 12 bases. Germline V CDR1 and CDR2: LNHDA, SQIVND (reference sequence). CDR3 loop: CASSSRGRNYGYTF. CDR3 nucleotides: TGTGCCAGTAGTTCTAGGGGACGCAACTATGGCTACACCTTC. The full variable domain, with the rest looked up from reference TRBV19 and TRBJ1-2, is DGGITQSPKYLFRKEGQNVTLSCEQNLNHDAMYWYRQDPGQGLRLIYYSQIVNDFQKGDIAEGYSVSREKKESFPLTVTSAQKNPTAFYLCASSSRGRNYGYTFGSGTRLTVV.

J is TRBJ2-5 and V is TRBV3-1 (or the pseudogene TRBV3-2), with D unresolved. Germline CDR1 LGHDT, CDR2 YNNKEL (reference sequence). V gave up 4 bases and J gave up 5 bases, with 8 bases separating them. The CDR3 totals 12 residues. The chain's CDR3 is CASSPDMETQYF. CDR3 coding DNA: TGTGCCAGCAGCCCCGACATGGAGACCCAGTACTTC.

The genes are TRBV13 and TRBJ1-2; D gene unclear. Trimming shortened V by 5 bases and J by 4 bases, and 20 bases separated the two germline ends. Germline assignment: CDR1 PRHDT and CDR2 FYEKMQ (reference sequence). CDR3 length equals 16 residues. CDR3 DNA: TGTGCCAGCAGCCAACTGCCCGCCAGGACCTTCTATGGCTACACCTTC. Amino acid sequence: CASSQLPARTFYGYTF.

This sequence joins TRBV27 and TRBJ1-6; D is unclear. Germline loops: CDR1 MNHEY, CDR2 SMNVEV (reference sequence). V was cut by 0 bases and J by 4 bases, with 10 bases left in between. There are 16 residues in the CDR3. The CDR3 sequence is CASSLSHRQYNSPLHF. CDR3 nucleotides: TGTGCCAGCAGTTTATCGCACCGGCAGTATAATTCACCCCTCCACTTT.

This clone has more than one count but fewer than ten. Other DNA variants within this sample encode the same CDR3. The V gene is TRBV20-1, the J gene TRBJ1-1, with D possibly matching TRBD1 (6 bases). V was pared by 3 bases and J by 5 bases, with 10 bases between. The CDR3 sequence is 12 residues long. The germline V gene has CDR1 DFQATT and CDR2 SNEGSKA (reference sequence). The DNA of the CDR3 is TGCAGTGCTAGTGGGGGCCCAACTGAAGCTTTCTTT. Translated: CSASGGPTEAFF.

The CDR3 coding sequence is TGTGCCAGCTCACCACCTTTCGGGGTAGGACAGCCCCAGCATTTT. Amino acid sequence: CASSPPFGVGQPQHF. The V and J genes are TRBV18 and TRBJ1-5; D is uncertain. Germline V gene lookup returns CDR1 KGHSH and CDR2 LQKENI. The CDR3 loop spans 15 amino acids. Trimming removed 0 bases at V and 7 bases at J, with 13 bases between.

This clone was observed once. The CDR3, as DNA: TGTGCCACCAGCAGGGAGACTAGTACCTCTTCCGAGCAGTACTTC. This codes for CATSRETSTSSEQYF. The chain couples TRBV15 to TRBJ2-7; TRBD2 is a possible D gene (6 bases). V gave up 3 bases and J gave up 6 bases, with 18 bases separating them. The CDR3 has 15 amino acids. Germline V gene lookup returns CDR1 LNHNV and CDR2 YYDKDF (reference sequence).

This sequence joins TRBV10-3 and TRBJ1-1; no definite D call. Trimming shortened V by 0 bases and J by 6 bases, and 8 bases separated the two germline ends. CDR3 length: 13 amino acids. The germline V gene encodes CDR1 ENHRY and CDR2 SYGVKD. The CDR3 reads CAISESSRAEAFF. CDR3 in DNA: TGTGCCATCAGTGAGTCCTCGCGGGCTGAAGCTTTCTTT.

This chain uses TRBV21-1 with TRBJ2-5; TRBD2 reflects the table's D call only, with no check against the DNA. TRBV21-1 constitutes a pseudogene. The CDR3 length is 15 residues. CDR3 loop: CASSNGLAEQETQYF. The CDR3 DNA reads as TGTGCCAGCAGCAATGGGCTAGCGGAGCAAGAGACCCAGTACTTC.

This clone was seen just once. The rearrangement joins TRBV5-5 to TRBJ2-1, with a tentative D call TRBD2 (5 bases). Trimming shortened V by 4 bases and J by 5 bases, and 13 bases separated the two germline ends. Germline V gives CDR1 SGHKS, CDR2 YYEKEE (reference sequence). The CDR3 spans 14 residues. As DNA, the CDR3 is TGTGCCAGCAGCAAACTAGAATTCAACAATGAGCAGTTCTTC. It encodes CASSKLEFNNEQFF.

The chain is built from TRBV7-2 and TRBJ2-1, with D perhaps TRBD1 (6 bases). The V end lost 5 bases, the J end lost 9 bases, and 17 bases lay between the germline ends. Germline V gives CDR1 SGHTA, CDR2 FQGNSA. The CDR3 extends over 14 amino acids. The CDR3, as DNA: TGTGCCAGCAGCGCCGGTTGGGACAAGGGTGAGCAGTTCTTC. Translating gives CASSAGWDKGEQFF.

The chain combines TRBV12-3 or TRBV12-4 with TRBJ2-7; 7 bases map to TRBD2. The V gene end was trimmed by 4 bases and the J gene end by 3 bases; junction bases not matched to a gene: 3. The CDR3 consists of 13 residues. The CDR3 is CASSYTSVYEQYF. CDR3 DNA: TGTGCCAGCAGTTATACTAGCGTCTACGAGCAGTACTTC.

The rearrangement links TRBV7-9 to TRBJ2-1; the D is unclear. V shed 3 bases and J shed 10 bases, with 7 bases lying between them. Germline lookup yields CDR1 SEHNR and CDR2 FQNEAQ (reference sequence). This CDR3 is built from 11 residues. The DNA of the CDR3 is TGTGCCAGCAGCTTTAGACTCGAGCAGTTCTTC. Residues: CASSFRLEQFF.

The V gene is TRBV27, the J gene TRBJ2-5; D unclear. The CDR3 has 13 residues. V lost 2 bases and J lost 5, with 9 bases in between. Germline loops: CDR1 MNHEY, CDR2 SMNVEV (reference sequence). The CDR3 region is CASSLNVGETQYF. Here the CDR3 DNA reads TGTGCCAGCAGTTTAAATGTAGGGGAGACCCAGTACTTC.

This chain connects TRBV5-1 to TRBJ1-1; no firm D call. Trimming took 0 bases from V and 7 from J, leaving 13 bases between them. CDR1 is SGHRS, CDR2 YFSETQ, per germline. CDR3 length equals 14 residues. The CDR3 here is CASSLEKGVGEAFF. The CDR3 DNA sequence: TGCGCCAGCAGCTTGGAAAAGGGCGTTGGTGAAGCTTTCTTT.

The sample holds a few counts of this clone. This chain uses TRBV3-1 (or the pseudogene TRBV3-2) with TRBJ1-4; 7 nucleotides match TRBD1. The trim removed 4 bases at V and 7 bases at J, leaving 6 bases unmatched. The CDR3 runs to 14 residues. The V gene's germline CDR1 is LGHDT and CDR2 YNNKEL (reference sequence). The CDR3 here is CASSPQGTVEKLFF. CDR3 nucleotides: TGTGCCAGCAGCCCACAGGGGACGGTTGAAAAACTGTTTTTT.

The gene calls are TRBV7-6 and TRBJ2-5; D unclear. The CDR3 consists of 12 residues. Germline values: CDR1 SGHVS, CDR2 FNYEAQ. V lost 4 bases and J lost 4, with 7 bases in between. CDR3 sequence: CASSSPRETQYF. For the CDR3, the DNA is TGTGCCAGCAGCTCCCCACGAGAGACCCAGTACTTC.

The chain uses TRBV7-3 and TRBJ2-1; D perhaps matches TRBD1 (5 bases). Germline V gene sequence: CDR1 SGHTA, CDR2 FQGTGA. With 5 bases removed from V and 4 bases from J, the gap between germline ends came to 15 bases. The CDR3 sequence is 15 residues long. The CDR3 sequence: CASSNTGGFYNEQFF. CDR3 DNA sequence: TGTGCCAGCAGCAATACAGGTGGTTTTTACAATGAGCAGTTCTTC. The full variable domain, in which reference TRBV7-3 and TRBJ2-1 provide the parts outside the CDR3, is GAGVSQTPSNKVTEKGKYVELRCDPISGHTALYWYRQSLGQGPEFLIYFQGTGAADDSGLPNDRFFAVRPEGSVSTLKIQRTERGDSAVYLCASSNTGGFYNEQFFGPGTRLTVL.

This clone was picked up one time. This chain uses TRBV6-5 with TRBJ1-2; tentatively, D is TRBD1 (6 bases). Trimming pared 7 bases from V and 4 bases from J, leaving 16 bases between. In germline, CDR1 is MNHEY, CDR2 SVGAGI. The CDR3 length is 14 residues. Here the CDR3 DNA reads TGTGCCAGCATTTTAGGGGGGTTCAGCTATGGCTACACCTTC. This translates into CASILGGFSYGYTF.

The chain has TRBV28 and TRBJ1-1, with D uncertain. V dropped 1 base and J dropped 2 bases, with 5 bases sitting between them. This CDR3 has 13 residues. Per the germline V gene, CDR1 is MDHEN and CDR2 is SYDVKM. CDR3 nucleotides: TGTGCCAGCAGTTTATATACAAACACTGAAGCTTTCTTT. Amino acid sequence: CASSLYTNTEAFF. The whole variable domain, remainder taken from reference TRBV28 and TRBJ1-1, is DVKVTQSSRYLVKRTGEKVFLECVQDMDHENMFWYRQDPGLGLRLIYFSYDVKMKEKGDIPEGYSVSREKKERFSLILESASTNQTSMYLCASSLYTNTEAFFGQGTRLTVV.

The rearrangement uses TRBV24-1 and TRBJ1-5, with TRBD1 matching over 8 bases. The V gene's germline CDR1 is KGHDR and CDR2 SFDVKD. The CDR3 length is 15 residues. With 3 bases clipped from V and 5 bases from J, the junction kept 5 bases outside the gene matches. This CDR3 reads CATSDTTGGDQPQHF. Written as DNA, the CDR3 is TGTGCCACCAGTGATACAACAGGGGGGGATCAGCCCCAGCATTTT.

This chain connects TRBV2 to TRBJ2-1; no definite D call. V lost 5 bases to trimming and J lost 2 bases, with 1 base between them. The CDR3 loop spans 11 amino acids. Germline V gene lookup returns CDR1 SNHLY and CDR2 FYNNEI. CDR3 DNA: TGTGCCAGCAGTACCTACAATGAGCAGTTCTTC. Protein product: CASSTYNEQFF.